This T cell receptor (beta chain) was identified during a study of radiotherapy plus CTLA-4 blockade in lung cancer. Turning to the study itself: 15% to 20% of enrolled patients responded objectively, and over 30% had disease control.

TCRdb's table, derived via immunoSEQ multiplex PCR, lists solely in-frame clones and lacks some. The table includes around 80,000 clones, about 78% detected once. Study findings and constraints: The best predictor of response was reported to be early blood T cell clone dynamics, with interferon-beta.

A word on this clone: Its specificity is not known.

With ipilimumab providing CTLA-4 blockade, focal radiation was administered to patients who had chemo-refractory metastatic non-small-cell lung cancer. V gave up 9 bases and J gave up 8 bases; unmatched junction bases: 21. Per germline, CDR1 LNHDA and CDR2 SQIVND (reference sequence). The length of the CDR3 is 16 residues. This sample comprised peripheral blood, obtained from a patient treated with radiotherapy plus ipilimumab. This TCR was recovered from a human donor with non-small cell lung cancer whose response to radiotherapy plus ipilimumab could not be evaluated. Some clones in this sample may be carry-over from other donors' samples. V and J are TRBV19 and TRBJ1-2, with 7 bases matching TRBD1. CDR3 DNA: TGTGCCAGCACCGTGGGGCAAGGGGGCGCTCTGGGAGGCTACACCTTC. Its protein is CASTVGQGGALGGYTF.